One sample yielded the 25 T cell receptor beta chains listed below, sequenced in a study of blood T cell repertoires in COVID-19. Sequencing used immunoSEQ multiplex PCR; TCRdb keeps in-frame clones, though not all of them. The sample has under 350,000 clones, around nine tenths seen once. Sequenced material: peripheral blood. These receptors originate from a man between 35 and 55 years old with acute or convalescent COVID-19.

On this clone itself: A junction end diverges from the germline sequence, so it may reflect a read error. The CDR3 sequence is CASSLAGGPLNF. In DNA, the CDR3 is TGTGCCAGCAGTTTGGCGGGGGGCCCTTTGAACTTC. The rearrangement links TRBV6-2 or TRBV6-3 to TRBJ2-5, with TRBD2 matching over 8 bases. Germline V gene data show CDR1 as MNHEY and CDR2 as SVGEGT. The CDR3 is 12 residues long.

This rearrangement joins TRBV5-6 to TRBJ1-5; D gene unclear. Germline CDR1 and CDR2: SGHDT and YYEEEE. Trimming cost V 2 bases and J 8 bases, with 14 bases left between them. The length of the CDR3 is 14 residues. CDR3 DNA sequence: TGTGCCAGCAGCTTTACGGGCTCGGAGGAGCCCCAGCATTTT. Its translation: CASSFTGSEEPQHF.

The sample holds one count of this clone. The V and J genes are TRBV9 and TRBJ2-3, with TRBD2 matching 11 bases. V trimming: 4 bases; J trimming: 0 bases; junction bases outside the gene matches: 4. This CDR3 spans 16 amino acids. The germline V gene encodes CDR1 SGDLS and CDR2 YYNGEE. CDR3 in amino acids: CASSISGGASTDTQYF. The CDR3 DNA reads as TGTGCCAGCAGCATTAGCGGGGGGGCAAGCACAGATACGCAGTATTTT.

The chain combines TRBV5-4 with TRBJ1-2; 8 bases fit TRBD1. Germline lookup yields CDR1 SGHNT and CDR2 YYREEE (reference sequence). The CDR3 loop spans 14 amino acids. The J segment lost 4 bases and the V segment lost 10 bases, leaving 12 bases of the junction unmatched. The CDR3 loop is CAATTGTGIYGYTF. The DNA of the CDR3 is TGTGCCGCAACGACCGGGACAGGCATCTATGGCTACACCTTC.

J is TRBJ1-1 and V is TRBV10-2, with 7 bases matching TRBD1. The CDR3 loop spans 15 amino acids. V was pared by 8 bases and J by 4 bases, with 13 bases of the junction left unmatched. Germline CDR1 WSHSY, CDR2 SAAADI. In nucleotides, the CDR3 is TGCGCCAGCTCCAAAAGAGGTGGACAGGCCACTGAAGCTTTCTTT. It yields the protein CASSKRGGQATEAFF.

J is TRBJ1-2 and V is TRBV5-5, with D perhaps TRBD1 (6 bases). The V end lost 0 bases, the J end lost 14 bases, and 17 bases lay between the germline ends. Germline V gene sequence: CDR1 SGHKS, CDR2 YYEKEE (reference sequence). The CDR3 covers 13 residues. The CDR3 loop reads CASSLGQGITHTF. The DNA of the CDR3 is TGTGCCAGCAGCTTGGGTCAGGGGATCACCCATACCTTC.

The J gene is TRBJ2-2, the V gene TRBV6-5; 8 bases fit TRBD2. The CDR3 length is 14 residues. Germline lookup yields CDR1 MNHEY and CDR2 SVGAGI. Unmatched junction bases numbered 4, after V lost 6 bases and J lost 4 bases. CDR3 coding DNA: TGTGCCAGCAGCCCAGGACTAGCCACCGGGGAGCTGTTTTTT. This encodes CASSPGLATGELFF.

A single count supports this clone. The chain employs TRBV7-6 and TRBJ2-7; D is uncertain. Trimming removed 3 bases at V and 3 bases at J, with 6 bases between. Germline V CDR1 and CDR2: SGHVS, FNYEAQ. The CDR3 sequence is 12 residues long. CDR3 nucleotide sequence: TGTGCCAGCAGCTTGGTCAGCTACGAGCAGTACTTC. It codes for CASSLVSYEQYF.

V is TRBV5-6 and J is TRBJ2-7; weak D call: TRBD1 (6 bases). The CDR3 loop spans 13 amino acids. V was cut by 0 bases and J by 4 bases, with 8 bases left in between. Germline loops: CDR1 SGHDT, CDR2 YYEEEE. As DNA, the CDR3 is TGTGCCAGCAGCTTGGACAGGGAATACGAGCAGTACTTC. It is translated as CASSLDREYEQYF.

The table lists this clone with a count of one. V is TRBV7-6 and J is TRBJ2-7, with D uncertain. Looked up from germline, CDR1 is SGHVS and CDR2 is FNYEAQ. V lost 2 bases to trimming and J lost 0 bases, with 11 bases between them. This CDR3 comprises 15 residues. The CDR3 DNA sequence: TGTGCCAGCAGCTTACTCCAGCGCAGCTCCTACGAGCAGTACTTC. This codes for CASSLLQRSSYEQYF.

The V and J genes are TRBV10-3 and TRBJ1-4; no reliable D call. This CDR3 spans 13 amino acids. Germline V gene sequence: CDR1 ENHRY, CDR2 SYGVKD. V shed 11 bases and J shed 2 bases, with 12 bases lying between them. Here the CDR3 DNA reads TGTGCCGTTCGGGGATCCACTAATGAAAAACTGTTTTTT. It translates to CAVRGSTNEKLFF.

V gene TRBV6-4 combines with J gene TRBJ2-7; 8 positions match TRBD2. The CDR3 has 19 residues. Trimming cost V 0 bases and J 4 bases; bases outside gene matches: 17. The germline V gene encodes CDR1 MRHNA and CDR2 SNTAGT. This CDR3 is CASSDSSRGGLFGWYEQYF. CDR3 DNA: TGTGCCAGCAGTGACTCGAGTCGGGGGGGCCTTTTTGGGTGGTACGAGCAGTACTTC.

This clone was seen a handful of times. The V and J genes are TRBV5-6 and TRBJ1-2; TRBD1 is a possible D gene (5 bases). The CDR3 is made up of 13 amino acids. Looked up from germline, CDR1 is SGHDT and CDR2 is YYEEEE. V gave up 4 bases and J gave up 4 bases, with 11 bases separating them. The chain's CDR3 is CASSRRQTYGYTF. CDR3 nucleotide sequence: TGTGCCAGCAGCCGAAGACAGACCTATGGCTACACCTTC.

In DNA form, the CDR3 reads TGCGCCAGCAGCCAAGATGCGGGGGATCGGGTTGGCTACACCTTC. It translates to CASSQDAGDRVGYTF. This chain joins TRBV4-1 and TRBJ1-2; TRBD1 might be the D (5 bases). CDR3 length: 15 amino acids. V lost 0 bases and J 7 bases, leaving 15 bases between the germline ends. The germline V gene has CDR1 MGHRA and CDR2 YSYEKL.

The V gene is TRBV12-5, the J gene TRBJ1-1; no firm D call. The V end lost 5 bases, the J end lost 4 bases, and 11 bases lay between the germline ends. Germline V lookup: CDR1 LGHNT, CDR2 FRNRAP. This CDR3 region has 13 residues. The CDR3 DNA reads TGTGCTAGTGGTGCGAGGGAGGGCACTGAAGCTTTCTTT. It translates to CASGAREGTEAFF. The full variable domain, completed using reference TRBV12-5 and TRBJ1-1, is DARVTQTPRHKVTEMGQEVTMRCQPILGHNTVFWYRQTMMQGLELLAYFRNRAPLDDSGMPKDRFSAEMPDATLATLKIQPSEPRDSAVYFCASGAREGTEAFFGQGTRLTVV.

The chain couples TRBV27 to TRBJ2-1; no firm D call. Germline V lookup: CDR1 MNHEY, CDR2 SMNVEV (reference sequence). Trimming stripped 5 bases from V and 12 bases from J, with 8 bases between. The CDR3 runs 10 residues. In nucleotides, the CDR3 is TGTGCCAGCAGTCCCCCGGGGCAGTTCTTC. Its translation: CASSPPGQFF.

In its sample, this clone was seen a few times. The chain recombines TRBV7-8 with TRBJ1-1; 8 positions agree with TRBD1. Per germline, CDR1 SGHVS and CDR2 FQNEAQ. The ends lost 6 bases at V and 1 base at J; junction bases unmatched: 4. The length of the CDR3 is 14 residues. CDR3: CASSHGQGNTEAFF. The CDR3 coding sequence is TGTGCCAGCAGTCACGGACAGGGGAACACTGAAGCTTTCTTT.

This clone has more than one count but fewer than ten. J is TRBJ2-2 and V is TRBV27; D may be TRBD2 (7 bases). This CDR3 has 16 amino acids. V was trimmed by 7 bases and J by 1 base, leaving 16 bases between them. Germline loops: CDR1 MNHEY, CDR2 SMNVEV (reference sequence). CDR3 loop: CASTYTGGWNTGELFF. The CDR3 nucleotides read TGTGCCAGCACTTATACGGGGGGCTGGAACACCGGGGAGCTGTTTTTT.

The J gene is TRBJ2-1, the V gene TRBV3-1 (or the pseudogene TRBV3-2); maybe TRBD2 (5 bases). This CDR3 spans 16 amino acids. Germline CDR1 is LGHDT and CDR2 is YNNKEL (reference sequence). Trimming took off 1 base at V and 3 bases at J, with 13 bases between the two ends. CDR3 protein: CASSQGRASSYNEQFF. Written as DNA, the CDR3 is TGTGCCAGCAGCCAAGGGCGGGCCAGTAGCTACAATGAGCAGTTCTTC.

V is TRBV11-2 and J is TRBJ2-7, with D perhaps matching TRBD1 (6 bases). V lost 5 bases and J 2 bases, leaving 13 bases between the germline ends. This CDR3 has 14 amino acids. In germline, CDR1 is SGHAT, CDR2 FQNNGV. CDR3 loop: CASSITGTAYEQYF. CDR3 DNA sequence: TGTGCCAGCAGCATAACAGGGACCGCCTACGAGCAGTACTTC.

This clone was detected only once. The V gene is TRBV29-1, the J gene TRBJ2-7; a possible D gene is TRBD2 (6 bases). The V end was cut by 3 bases, the J end by 3 bases, with 9 bases between. This CDR3 contains 12 residues. Germline CDR1 SQVTM, CDR2 ANQGSEA. CDR3 bases: TGCAGCGTTGAGGAGGGGAACTACGAGCAGTACTTC. This translates into CSVEEGNYEQYF.

V gene TRBV19 combines with J gene TRBJ1-1; 7 nucleotides align to TRBD1. The CDR3 totals 16 residues. The J segment lost 1 base and the V segment lost 1 base, leaving 6 bases of the junction unmatched. Per germline, CDR1 LNHDA and CDR2 SQIVND (reference sequence). The CDR3 DNA reads TGTGCCAGTAGTATAGGTTTAGGGACAGCGAACACTGAAGCTTTCTTT. This codes for CASSIGLGTANTEAFF. The full variable domain, in which reference TRBV19 and TRBJ1-1 provide the parts outside the CDR3, is DGGITQSPKYLFRKEGQNVTLSCEQNLNHDAMYWYRQDPGQGLRLIYYSQIVNDFQKGDIAEGYSVSREKKESFPLTVTSAQKNPTAFYLCASSIGLGTANTEAFFGQGTRLTVV.

The chain combines TRBV5-1 with TRBJ1-1; D ambiguous. Between the trimmed V and J ends, which lost 1 base and 1 base, there was a span of 5 bases. CDR1 SGHRS and CDR2 YFSETQ come from the germline V gene. This CDR3 region has 13 residues. The CDR3 here is CASSLFGNTEAFF. In DNA form, the CDR3 reads TGCGCCAGCAGCTTGTTCGGGAACACTGAAGCTTTCTTT.

This clone was recorded a few times. This CDR3 is CASSVTQVNYGYTF. CDR3 DNA sequence: TGTGCCAGCAGCGTAACACAGGTGAACTATGGCTACACCTTC. This chain connects TRBV9 to TRBJ1-2; D is possibly TRBD1 (5 bases). The V end lost 1 base, the J end lost 2 bases, and 9 bases lay between the germline ends. The CDR3 runs 14 residues. Germline loops: CDR1 SGDLS, CDR2 YYNGEE. Full variable domain (outside the CDR3, taken from reference TRBV9 and TRBJ1-2): DSGVTQTPKHLITATGQRVTLRCSPRSGDLSVYWYQQSLDQGLQFLIQYYNGEERAKGNILERFSAQQFPDLHSELNLSSLELGDSALYFCASSVTQVNYGYTFGSGTRLTVV.

The chain joins TRBV11-2 to TRBJ1-1; D is undetermined. CDR1 and CDR2 from the germline V gene are SGHAT and FQNNGV. The CDR3 has 17 residues. V dropped 1 base and J dropped 5 bases, with 20 bases sitting between them. The CDR3 reads CASSLVRGRPNQTEAFF. The CDR3, as DNA: TGTGCCAGCAGCTTAGTTAGAGGGCGGCCGAATCAGACTGAAGCTTTCTTT.